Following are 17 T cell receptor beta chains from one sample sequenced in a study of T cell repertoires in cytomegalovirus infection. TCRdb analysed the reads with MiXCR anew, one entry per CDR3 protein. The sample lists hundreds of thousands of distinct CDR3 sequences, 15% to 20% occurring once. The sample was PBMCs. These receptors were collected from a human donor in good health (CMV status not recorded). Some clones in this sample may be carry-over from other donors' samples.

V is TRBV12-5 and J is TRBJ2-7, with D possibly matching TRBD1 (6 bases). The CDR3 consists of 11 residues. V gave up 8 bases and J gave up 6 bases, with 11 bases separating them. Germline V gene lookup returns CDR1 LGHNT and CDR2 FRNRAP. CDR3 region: CASSGHSEQYF. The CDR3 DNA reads TGTGCTAGTTCGGGACACTCCGAGCAGTACTTC. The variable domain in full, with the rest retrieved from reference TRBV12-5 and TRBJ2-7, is DARVTQTPRHKVTEMGQEVTMRCQPILGHNTVFWYRQTMMQGLELLAYFRNRAPLDDSGMPKDRFSAEMPDATLATLKIQPSEPRDSAVYFCASSGHSEQYFGPGTRLTVT.

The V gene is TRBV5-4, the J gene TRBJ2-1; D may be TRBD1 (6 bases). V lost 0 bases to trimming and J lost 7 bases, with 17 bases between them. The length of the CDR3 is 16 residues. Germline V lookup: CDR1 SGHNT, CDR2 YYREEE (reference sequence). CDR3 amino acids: CASSLALQGRWNEQFF. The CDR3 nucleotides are TGTGCCAGCAGCTTGGCCCTGCAGGGGAGATGGAATGAGCAGTTCTTC.

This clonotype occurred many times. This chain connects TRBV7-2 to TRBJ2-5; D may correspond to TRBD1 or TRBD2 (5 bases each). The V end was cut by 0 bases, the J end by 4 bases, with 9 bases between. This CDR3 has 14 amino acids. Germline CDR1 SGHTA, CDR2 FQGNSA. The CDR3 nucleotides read TGTGCCAGCAGCTTAGCGGGGGTCGCAGAGACCCAGTACTTC. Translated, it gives CASSLAGVAETQYF.

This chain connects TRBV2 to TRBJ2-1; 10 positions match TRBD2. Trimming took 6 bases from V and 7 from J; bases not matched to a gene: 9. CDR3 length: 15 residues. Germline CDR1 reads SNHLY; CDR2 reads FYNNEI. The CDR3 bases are TGTGCCAGCAGGATAGCGGGGGGCTCTTGGAATGAGCAGTTCTTC. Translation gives CASRIAGGSWNEQFF.

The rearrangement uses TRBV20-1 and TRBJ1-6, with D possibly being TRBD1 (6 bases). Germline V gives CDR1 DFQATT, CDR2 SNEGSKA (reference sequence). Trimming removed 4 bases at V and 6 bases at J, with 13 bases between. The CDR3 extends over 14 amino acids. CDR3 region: CSATTGSANSPLHF. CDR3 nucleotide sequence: TGCAGTGCTACTACAGGGAGCGCTAATTCACCCCTCCACTTT.

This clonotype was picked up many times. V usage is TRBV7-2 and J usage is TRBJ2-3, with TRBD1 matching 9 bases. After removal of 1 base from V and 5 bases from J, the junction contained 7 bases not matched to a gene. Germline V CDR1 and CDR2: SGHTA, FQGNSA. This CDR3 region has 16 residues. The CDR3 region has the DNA TGTGCCAGCAGCTTAGGATCGACAGGGGGTGTAGATACGCAGTATTTT. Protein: CASSLGSTGGVDTQYF.

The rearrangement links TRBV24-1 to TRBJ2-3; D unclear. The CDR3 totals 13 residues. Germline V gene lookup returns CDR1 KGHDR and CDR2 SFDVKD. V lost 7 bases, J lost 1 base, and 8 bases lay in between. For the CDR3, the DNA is TGTGCCACCAGCGAAGATGGCACAGATACGCAGTATTTT. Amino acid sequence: CATSEDGTDTQYF.

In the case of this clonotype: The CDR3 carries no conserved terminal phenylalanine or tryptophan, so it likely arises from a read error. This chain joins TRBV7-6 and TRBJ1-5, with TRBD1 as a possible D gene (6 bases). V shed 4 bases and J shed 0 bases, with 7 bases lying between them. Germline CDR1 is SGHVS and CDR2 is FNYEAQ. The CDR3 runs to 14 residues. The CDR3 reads CASSSQGSNQPQHL. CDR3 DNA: TGTGCCAGCAGCTCACAGGGTAGCAATCAGCCCCAGCATTTA.

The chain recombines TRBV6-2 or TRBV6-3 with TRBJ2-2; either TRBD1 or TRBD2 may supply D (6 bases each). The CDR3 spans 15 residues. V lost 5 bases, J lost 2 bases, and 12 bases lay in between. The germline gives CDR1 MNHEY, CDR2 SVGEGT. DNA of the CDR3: TGTGCCAGCAGTAGGGGGGTAATCAACACCGGGGAGCTGTTTTTT. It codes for CASSRGVINTGELFF.

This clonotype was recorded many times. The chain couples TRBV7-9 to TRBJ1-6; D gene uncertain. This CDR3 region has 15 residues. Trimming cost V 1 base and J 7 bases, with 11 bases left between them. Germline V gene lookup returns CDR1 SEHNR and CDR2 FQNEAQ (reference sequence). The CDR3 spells CASSLVAAPNSPLHF. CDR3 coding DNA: TGTGCCAGCAGCTTAGTAGCCGCGCCCAATTCACCCCTCCACTTT.

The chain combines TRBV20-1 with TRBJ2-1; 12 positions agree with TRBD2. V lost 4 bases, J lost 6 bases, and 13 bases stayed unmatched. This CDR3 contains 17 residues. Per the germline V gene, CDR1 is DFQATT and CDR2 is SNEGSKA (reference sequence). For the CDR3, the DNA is TGCAGTGCTAAGACTAGCGGGGGCCCAACTTCCCTCAATGAGCAGTTCTTC. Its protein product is CSAKTSGGPTSLNEQFF.

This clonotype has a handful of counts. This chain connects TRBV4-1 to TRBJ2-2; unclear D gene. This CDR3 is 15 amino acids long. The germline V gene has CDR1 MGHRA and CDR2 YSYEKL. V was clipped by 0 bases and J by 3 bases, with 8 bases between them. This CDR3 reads CASSQDSTDTGELFF. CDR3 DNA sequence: TGCGCCAGCAGCCAAGATAGCACAGACACCGGGGAGCTGTTTTTT.

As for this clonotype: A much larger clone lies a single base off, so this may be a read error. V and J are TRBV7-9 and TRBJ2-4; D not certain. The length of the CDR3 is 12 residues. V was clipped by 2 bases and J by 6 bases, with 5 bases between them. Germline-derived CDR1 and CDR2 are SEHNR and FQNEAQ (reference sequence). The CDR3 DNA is TGTGCCAGCAGCTTAACCGGAAACATTCAGTACTTC. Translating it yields CASSLTGNIQYF.

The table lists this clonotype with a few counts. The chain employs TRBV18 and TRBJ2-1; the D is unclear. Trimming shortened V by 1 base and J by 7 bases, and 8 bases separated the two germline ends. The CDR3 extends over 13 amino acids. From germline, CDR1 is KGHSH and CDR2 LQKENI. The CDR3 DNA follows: TGTGCCAGCTCACCACGTGTTGAAAATGAGCAGTTCTTC. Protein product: CASSPRVENEQFF.

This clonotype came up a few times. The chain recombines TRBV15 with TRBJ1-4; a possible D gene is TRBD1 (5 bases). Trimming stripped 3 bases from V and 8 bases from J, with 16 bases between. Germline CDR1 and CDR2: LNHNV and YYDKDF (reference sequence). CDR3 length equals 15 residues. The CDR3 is CATSSPGREEEKLFF. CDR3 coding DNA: TGTGCCACCAGCAGTCCGGGGCGGGAGGAGGAAAAACTGTTTTTT.

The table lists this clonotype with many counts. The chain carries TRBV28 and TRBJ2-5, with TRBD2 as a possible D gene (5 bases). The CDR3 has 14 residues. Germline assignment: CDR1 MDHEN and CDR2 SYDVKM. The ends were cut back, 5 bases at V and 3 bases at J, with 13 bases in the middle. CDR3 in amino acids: CASSGRGGEETQYF. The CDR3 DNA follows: TGTGCCAGCAGTGGACGGGGTGGGGAAGAGACCCAGTACTTC. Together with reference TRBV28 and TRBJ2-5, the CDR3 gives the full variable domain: DVKVTQSSRYLVKRTGEKVFLECVQDMDHENMFWYRQDPGLGLRLIYFSYDVKMKEKGDIPEGYSVSREKKERFSLILESASTNQTSMYLCASSGRGGEETQYFGPGTRLLVL.

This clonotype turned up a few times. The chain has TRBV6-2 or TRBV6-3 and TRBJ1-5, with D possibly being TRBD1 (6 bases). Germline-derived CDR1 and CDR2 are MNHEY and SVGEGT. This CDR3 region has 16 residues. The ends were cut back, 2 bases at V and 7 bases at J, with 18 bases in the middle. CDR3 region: CASSYAQGHGGQPQHF. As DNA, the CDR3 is TGTGCCAGCAGTTACGCACAGGGCCATGGCGGCCAGCCCCAGCATTTT.